These 3 T cell receptor beta chains were all obtained from the same sample, sequenced in a study of blood T cell repertoires in COVID-19. Profiling relied on immunoSEQ multiplex PCR, and the TCRdb table lists in-frame clones only, not all of them. The sample lists roughly 120,000 clones, roughly 82% occurring once. Source material: peripheral blood. The source of these receptors is a woman in her thirties or forties with acute or convalescent COVID-19.

V and J are TRBV10-3 and TRBJ1-1; 7 nucleotides agree with TRBD1. This CDR3 has 13 amino acids. After removal of 5 bases from V and 0 bases from J, the junction contained 0 bases not matched to a gene. The V gene's germline CDR1 is ENHRY and CDR2 SYGVKD. CDR3: CAISQGVNTEAFF. CDR3 in DNA: TGTGCCATCAGTCAGGGGGTGAACACTGAAGCTTTCTTT.

V usage is TRBV2 and J usage is TRBJ1-2; D remains ambiguous. The CDR3 loop spans 14 amino acids. V shed 6 bases and J shed 8 bases, with 19 bases lying between them. The germline gives CDR1 SNHLY, CDR2 FYNNEI. The CDR3 reads CASRGTDGITGYTF. DNA of the CDR3: TGTGCCAGCAGGGGCACGGACGGGATAACGGGCTACACCTTC.

This sequence joins TRBV3-1 (or the pseudogene TRBV3-2) and TRBJ1-2; tentative D call: TRBD1 (6 bases). The CDR3 is 15 amino acids. Germline assignment: CDR1 LGHDT and CDR2 YNNKEL (reference sequence). V lost 3 bases and J lost 4, with 15 bases in between. CDR3 DNA: TGTGCCAGCAGCCATTGGGACACTCCCTTCTATGGCTACACCTTC. It yields the protein CASSHWDTPFYGYTF.